These 28 T cell receptor beta chains share one sample of origin, sequenced in a study of OX40 agonist ivuxolimab in advanced cancers. Repertoires were generated with immunoSEQ multiplex PCR, while TCRdb's copy carries only in-frame clones and drops some. This table has about 52,000 clones, approximately 90% appearing once. Sequences were derived from CD4+ or CD8+ T cells sorted from blood, sampled in a trial of the OX40 agonist ivuxolimab. Source of these receptors: an adult with an advanced solid tumor such as melanoma, head and neck, liver or kidney cancer.

The genes are TRBV7-9 and TRBJ1-1, with D unclear. Trimming shortened V by 4 bases and J by 1 base, and 4 bases separated the two germline ends. The length of the CDR3 is 12 residues. Looked up from germline, CDR1 is SEHNR and CDR2 is FQNEAQ (reference sequence). Here the CDR3 DNA reads TGTGCCAGCAGCTCCTGGAACACTGAAGCTTTCTTT. It is translated as CASSSWNTEAFF.

The rearrangement joins TRBV5-1 to TRBJ1-1; the D is unclear. Germline assignment: CDR1 SGHRS and CDR2 YFSETQ. V lost 2 bases to trimming and J lost 8 bases, with 13 bases between them. The CDR3 covers 13 residues. This CDR3 is CASSLSEGTEAFF. CDR3 coding DNA: TGCGCCAGCAGCTTATCGGAGGGCACGGAAGCTTTCTTT. Variable domain in full (rest from reference TRBV5-1 and TRBJ1-1): KAGVTQTPRYLIKTRGQQVTLSCSPISGHRSVSWYQQTPGQGLQFLFEYFSETQRNKGNFPGRFSGRQFSNSRSEMNVSTLELGDSALYLCASSLSEGTEAFFGQGTRLTVV.

V gene TRBV4-1 combines with J gene TRBJ2-7, with TRBD1 identical over 10 bases. Germline loops: CDR1 MGHRA, CDR2 YSYEKL. The CDR3 runs to 14 residues. Trimming cost V 4 bases and J 2 bases; bases outside gene matches: 2. The CDR3 loop is CASSLGQGTYEQYF. CDR3 DNA sequence: TGCGCCAGCAGCCTGGGACAGGGGACCTACGAGCAGTACTTC.

Relative to its sample, this clone is medium-sized. This chain links TRBV4-1 with TRBJ1-2; the D is unclear. Per the germline V gene, CDR1 is MGHRA and CDR2 is YSYEKL. The V end was cut by 0 bases, the J end by 1 base, with 9 bases between. The CDR3 extends over 15 amino acids. CDR3 sequence: CASSQENTINYGYTF. Here the CDR3 DNA reads TGCGCCAGCAGCCAAGAGAATACGATTAACTATGGCTACACCTTC.

The chain employs TRBV25-1 and TRBJ1-1; 7 bases match TRBD1. The V and J ends lost 0 bases and 11 bases, in that order; junction bases with no gene match: 9. The CDR3 length is 14 residues. Germline CDR1 MGHDK, CDR2 SYGVNS. The CDR3 DNA follows: TGTGCCAGCAGTGAATATGACAGGGCAGATTACGCTTTCTTT. This sequence encodes CASSEYDRADYAFF.

The chain couples TRBV19 to TRBJ2-2, with D possibly TRBD2 on 5 matching bases. The CDR3 runs 13 residues. The V gene lost 3 bases and the J gene lost 6 bases, with 8 bases spanning the gap. Germline assignment: CDR1 LNHDA and CDR2 SQIVND (reference sequence). This CDR3 is CASSMGSPGELFF. The CDR3 bases are TGTGCCAGTAGTATGGGGAGTCCCGGGGAGCTGTTTTTT.

The rearrangement joins TRBV4-1 to TRBJ2-7, with D possibly being TRBD1 (6 bases). CDR1 and CDR2 (germline): MGHRA, YSYEKL. Trimming took off 0 bases at V and 3 bases at J, with 12 bases between the two ends. The CDR3 is 15 residues long. Here the CDR3 reads CASSQDPGQFYEQYF. Written as DNA, the CDR3 is TGCGCCAGCAGCCAAGATCCTGGACAGTTCTACGAGCAGTACTTC.

The chain combines TRBV6-1 with TRBJ2-1, with unresolved D. The CDR3 is 13 amino acids. V lost 1 base and J lost 9, with 10 bases in between. Germline V CDR1 and CDR2: MNHNS, SASEGT. CDR3 in amino acids: CASSEGTVVEQFF. CDR3 DNA sequence: TGTGCCAGCAGTGAAGGTACGGTAGTTGAGCAGTTCTTC.

The chain recombines TRBV10-2 with TRBJ2-6; possible D gene TRBD1, 6 bases. The CDR3 is made up of 19 amino acids. Trimming took off 6 bases at V and 4 bases at J, with 25 bases between the two ends. Germline CDR1 and CDR2: WSHSY and SAAADI. This chain's CDR3 is CASRGSIGQSPGGANVLTF. The DNA of the CDR3 is TGCGCCAGCAGGGGTAGCATAGGACAGTCCCCGGGCGGGGCCAACGTCCTGACTTTC.

The CDR3 sequence is CASSPADPRTGELFF. The DNA of the CDR3 is TGTGCCAGCAGCCCCGCGGACCCGAGAACCGGGGAGCTGTTTTTT. V is TRBV7-9 and J is TRBJ2-2, with D unclear. The CDR3 sequence is 15 residues long. Per germline, CDR1 SEHNR and CDR2 FQNEAQ (reference sequence). Trimming stripped 5 bases from V and 5 bases from J, with 15 bases between.

The gene calls are TRBV4-2 and TRBJ2-7, with 11 bases fitting TRBD1. Per the germline V gene, CDR1 is LGHNA and CDR2 is YNFKEQ. J gave up 3 bases and V 3 bases, and 7 bases lay outside the gene matches. The CDR3 extends over 16 amino acids. The CDR3 DNA reads TGTGCCAGCAGCCAGCGCACCGGGACAGGGGGCTACGAGCAGTACTTC. It codes for CASSQRTGTGGYEQYF.

The CDR3 is CASSFRTEEVVKGYTF. The CDR3 DNA sequence: TGTGCCAGCAGCTTCAGGACGGAGGAGGTGGTTAAAGGCTACACCTTC. The chain recombines TRBV5-4 with TRBJ1-2; no definite D call. This CDR3 is built from 16 residues. With 2 bases removed from V and 8 bases from J, the gap between germline ends came to 22 bases. CDR1 SGHNT and CDR2 YYREEE come from the germline V gene (reference sequence). Full variable domain (rest looked up from reference TRBV5-4 and TRBJ1-2): ETGVTQSPTHLIKTRGQQVTLRCSSQSGHNTVSWYQQALGQGPQFIFQYYREEENGRGNFPPRFSGLQFPNYSSELNVNALELDDSALYLCASSFRTEEVVKGYTFGSGTRLTVV.

The V call is TRBV30, the J call TRBJ1-1, with a possible D match to TRBD1 (6 bases). The CDR3 sequence is 15 residues long. Germline V gene lookup returns CDR1 GTSNPN and CDR2 SVGIG (reference sequence). Trimming left V 4 bases short and J 6 bases short, with 21 bases between. The CDR3 DNA reads as TGTGCCTGGACCCCAGAGGGGGGGTTCTTCGCTGAAGCTTTCTTT. Protein: CAWTPEGGFFAEAFF.

The rearrangement joins TRBV7-9 to TRBJ2-5; D might be TRBD1 (6 bases). V dropped 7 bases and J dropped 0 bases, with 18 bases sitting between them. Looked up from germline, CDR1 is SEHNR and CDR2 is FQNEAQ (reference sequence). CDR3 length: 16 amino acids. The CDR3 DNA sequence: TGTGCCAGCACGATCGCAGGGGAAAGTAACCAAGAGACCCAGTACTTC. Translated: CASTIAGESNQETQYF.

The chain couples TRBV4-1 to TRBJ1-6; D gene uncertain. The CDR3 is 15 amino acids. Between the trimmed V and J ends, which lost 4 bases and 4 bases, there was a span of 11 bases. Germline V CDR1 and CDR2: MGHRA, YSYEKL. The CDR3 protein is CASSPGLPYNSPLHF. CDR3 nucleotide sequence: TGCGCCAGCAGCCCAGGACTGCCTTATAATTCACCCCTCCACTTT.

The J gene is TRBJ1-1, the V gene TRBV5-4, with D tentatively TRBD1 (6 bases). The CDR3 covers 15 residues. The V gene lost 3 bases and the J gene lost 0 bases, with 12 bases spanning the gap. From germline, CDR1 is SGHNT and CDR2 YYREEE (reference sequence). In DNA form, the CDR3 reads TGTGCCAGCAGCTCAGGGGTGGTTCTGAACACTGAAGCTTTCTTT. The encoded protein is CASSSGVVLNTEAFF.

The chain employs TRBV13 and TRBJ2-3, with TRBD2 as a possible D gene (7 bases). The germline V gene has CDR1 PRHDT and CDR2 FYEKMQ (reference sequence). V was shortened by 0 bases and J by 4 bases, with 11 bases between the two germline ends. The CDR3 runs 15 residues. CDR3 in amino acids: CASSLGGGAPDTQYF. In nucleotides, the CDR3 is TGTGCCAGCAGCTTAGGTGGGGGGGCTCCAGATACGCAGTATTTT.

The chain's CDR3 is CASSVSINSPLHF. In DNA, the CDR3 is TGTGCCAGCAGCGTGTCCATCAATTCACCCCTCCACTTT. This chain uses TRBV11-1 with TRBJ1-6; no clear D. The germline CDR1 and CDR2 sequences are SGHAT and FQDESV (reference sequence). The germline V and J ends were trimmed by 5 bases and 7 bases, with 9 bases remaining between them. This CDR3 comprises 13 residues.

As to this clone: Compared with germline, one end of the junction differs, possibly owing to a read error. The CDR3 sequence: CASNQGISSYNEQFF. CDR3 DNA: TGCGCCAGCAACCAAGGGATCAGCTCCTACAATGAGCAGTTCTTC. The rearrangement joins TRBV4-1 to TRBJ2-1, with D hard to call. CDR1 and CDR2 (germline): MGHRA, YSYEKL. The CDR3 has 15 residues.

The rearrangement joins TRBV4-1 to TRBJ1-6, with D uncertain. V lost 3 bases, J lost 6 bases, and 18 bases lay in between. Germline CDR1 is MGHRA and CDR2 is YSYEKL. This CDR3 contains 17 residues. DNA for the CDR3: TGCGCCAGCAGCCAGATGACCGGTATGGATCGTAATTCACCCCTCCACTTT. This encodes CASSQMTGMDRNSPLHF.

The gene calls are TRBV7-9 and TRBJ2-7; D not certain. Germline V gives CDR1 SEHNR, CDR2 FQNEAQ (reference sequence). V lost 5 bases to trimming and J lost 0 bases, with 11 bases between them. The CDR3 runs to 14 residues. Here the CDR3 DNA reads TGTGCCAGCAGCCTCGTTGGGATCTCCTACGAGCAGTACTTC. Its protein is CASSLVGISYEQYF.

The V and J genes are TRBV30 and TRBJ2-7; tentative D call: TRBD1 (6 bases). The V and J ends lost 2 bases and 4 bases respectively, with 12 bases between them. CDR3 length: 13 residues. The V gene's germline CDR1 is GTSNPN and CDR2 SVGIG (reference sequence). CDR3 nucleotide sequence: TGTGCCTGGAGTATCGGGACACCTTACGAGCAGTACTTC. Protein sequence: CAWSIGTPYEQYF.

The table lists this clone with many counts. The chain links TRBV4-1 to TRBJ1-4, with 7 bases matching TRBD1. CDR1 MGHRA and CDR2 YSYEKL come from the germline V gene. The CDR3 runs to 16 residues. Trimming cost V 0 bases and J 7 bases; bases outside gene matches: 8. CDR3: CASSQDLGTEGEKLFF. CDR3 in DNA: TGCGCCAGCAGCCAAGACTTGGGGACAGAGGGTGAAAAACTGTTTTTT.

This clone was observed a handful of times. This chain joins TRBV6-1 and TRBJ2-6; D might be TRBD1 (6 bases). The germline V and J ends were trimmed by 5 bases and 0 bases, with 8 bases remaining between them. CDR3 size: 15 residues. The germline CDR1 and CDR2 sequences are MNHNS and SASEGT. The CDR3: CASSMDSSGANVLTF. In DNA, the CDR3 is TGTGCCAGCAGTATGGACAGCTCTGGGGCCAACGTCCTGACTTTC.

This chain uses TRBV4-1 with TRBJ2-7, with D tentatively TRBD1 (6 bases). CDR1 is MGHRA, CDR2 YSYEKL, per germline. The length of the CDR3 is 16 residues. Trimming removed 1 base from V and 0 bases from J, with 13 bases in between. CDR3 DNA sequence: TGCGCCAGCAGCCAAGTCTGGACAGTTCCCTCCTACGAGCAGTACTTC. It encodes CASSQVWTVPSYEQYF.

The chain is built from TRBV4-1 and TRBJ2-1, with 13 bases aligning to TRBD2. The germline gives CDR1 MGHRA, CDR2 YSYEKL. This CDR3 is 18 amino acids long. V lost 2 bases and J lost 0; bases outside the gene matches: 4. The CDR3 coding sequence is TGCGCCAGCAGCCAAACGGGACTAGCGGGGAGCTCCTACAATGAGCAGTTCTTC. This codes for CASSQTGLAGSSYNEQFF.

The chain carries TRBV27 and TRBJ1-5; possibly TRBD1 for D (6 bases). Trimming took 5 bases from V and 0 from J, leaving 14 bases between them. Germline CDR1 is MNHEY and CDR2 is SMNVEV (reference sequence). The CDR3 length is 16 residues. CDR3 nucleotide sequence: TGTGCCAGCAGTCCGAGGGGGACTAATAGCAATCAGCCCCAGCATTTT. This encodes CASSPRGTNSNQPQHF.

This rearrangement joins TRBV15 to TRBJ1-1; tentative D call: TRBD1 (5 bases). The CDR3 has 17 amino acids. CDR1 and CDR2 from the germline V gene are LNHNV and YYDKDF (reference sequence). Trimming pared 3 bases from V and 5 bases from J, leaving 22 bases between. CDR3 loop: CATSRNWDLTGGTEAFF. The CDR3 coding sequence is TGTGCCACCAGCAGGAATTGGGACCTAACTGGGGGAACTGAAGCTTTCTTT.